The entry below describes one TCR beta chain. This sample is part of a study of blood T cell repertoires in COVID-19. Study as a whole: The United States, Italy and Spain provided the acute and convalescent COVID-19 samples. Sources were T cells, B-cell-depleted T cells, or PBMCs; the material itself was cDNA or gDNA.

In the original processing: Reference gene primer amplification gave estimated nucleated cell counts. The table came from immunoSEQ multiplex PCR; TCRdb's copy has only in-frame clones and leaves some out. D and trimming were read from the DNA, whereas the V and J calls and clone size are those reported in that table. This table has 200,000 to 300,000 clones, roughly 80% appearing once. Trimming at V came to 7 bases and at J to 1 base, leaving 6 bases not matched to a gene. CDR1 and CDR2 from the germline V gene are MNHEY and SVGAGI. The length of the CDR3 is 14 residues. The V and J genes are TRBV6-5 and TRBJ1-1, with 7 bases fitting TRBD1. The specimen sequenced was peripheral blood. The sequence derives from a woman over 75 with acute or convalescent COVID-19. The CDR3 loop reads CASTRGEPNTEAFF. CDR3 coding DNA: TGTGCCAGCACCAGGGGGGAACCGAACACTGAAGCTTTCTTT.